This entry lists 4 T cell receptor beta chains sequenced from one sample in a study of blood T cell repertoires in COVID-19. The data were produced by immunoSEQ multiplex PCR, yet TCRdb's version contains in-frame clones alone and is incomplete. The sample consists of under 120,000 clones, roughly nine tenths of them appearing once. Sequencing was performed on peripheral blood. The receptors originated from a woman aged 80 or over with acute or convalescent COVID-19.

The rearrangement uses TRBV5-1 and TRBJ2-1; D is possibly TRBD2 (7 bases). The V gene lost 3 bases and the J gene lost 2 bases, with 9 bases spanning the gap. The V gene's germline CDR1 is SGHRS and CDR2 YFSETQ. CDR3 length: 14 residues. Here the CDR3 reads CASSSGGPYNEQFF. The CDR3 coding sequence is TGCGCCAGCAGCTCGGGGGGCCCCTACAATGAGCAGTTCTTC.

As DNA, the CDR3 is TGTGCCAGCAGCCGCACCTGGCGGGAGACCCAGTACTTC. As protein: CASSRTWRETQYF. This chain joins TRBV6-8 and TRBJ2-5; no reliable D call. The germline V and J ends were trimmed by 6 bases and 5 bases, with 13 bases remaining between them. The CDR3 contains 13 residues. Germline V lookup: CDR1 MNHGY, CDR2 SAAAGT.

The chain carries TRBV5-1 and TRBJ1-4, with D perhaps TRBD1 (5 bases). This CDR3 contains 14 residues. Deletions cut 1 base from V and 4 bases from J, with 8 bases between. Per the germline V gene, CDR1 is SGHRS and CDR2 is YFSETQ. The CDR3 sequence: CASSLTGVNEKLFF. The CDR3 region has the DNA TGCGCCAGCAGCTTGACAGGAGTTAATGAAAAACTGTTTTTT.

The chain joins TRBV9 to TRBJ2-1, with D tentatively TRBD1 (7 bases). With 7 bases removed from V and 5 bases from J, the gap between germline ends came to 19 bases. CDR1 and CDR2 (germline): SGDLS, YYNGEE. The CDR3 sequence is 15 residues long. The CDR3 DNA reads TGTGCCAGCTCCCCAGGGGGAGGACCCAACAATGAGCAGTTCTTC. Its protein is CASSPGGGPNNEQFF.